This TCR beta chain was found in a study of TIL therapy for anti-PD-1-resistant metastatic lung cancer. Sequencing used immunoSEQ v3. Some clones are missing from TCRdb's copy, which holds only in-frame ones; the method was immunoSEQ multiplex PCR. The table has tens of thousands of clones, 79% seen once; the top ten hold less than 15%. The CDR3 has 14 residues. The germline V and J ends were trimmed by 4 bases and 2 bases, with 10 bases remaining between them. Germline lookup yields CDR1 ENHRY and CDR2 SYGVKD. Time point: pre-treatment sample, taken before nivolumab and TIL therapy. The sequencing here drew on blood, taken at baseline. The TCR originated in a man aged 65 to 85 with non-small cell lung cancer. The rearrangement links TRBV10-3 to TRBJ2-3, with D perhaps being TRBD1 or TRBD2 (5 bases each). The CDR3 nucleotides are TGTGCCATCAGTGGTACGGGGACCACAGATACGCAGTATTTT. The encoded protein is CAISGTGTTDTQYF.